Listed below are T cell receptor beta chains from one sample, sequenced in a study of blood T cells in healthy people across ages. TCRdb re-analysed the 5' RACE reads in MiXCR, keeping a single row per CDR3 protein. Of hundreds of thousands of distinct CDR3 sequences listed, just over 55% are singletons. The sample was blood. The receptor source for this set is a man aged 40-55 years in good health. CDR3s include the opening cysteine and the closing phenylalanine or tryptophan. D genes are given only for firm matches. Size is omitted from some rows. Given values are once, few, many or a class for expanded clones.

clone_size d_call j_call v_call cdr3_aa cdr3_nt
NA NA TRBJ2-7 TRBV28 CASSFGIRGKGEQYF TGTGCCAGCAGTTTTGGCATCCGGGGGAAGGGCGAGCAGTACTTC
NA NA TRBJ2-7 TRBV28 CASSLPAPRCEQYF TGTGCCAGCAGTTTGCCTGCTCCAAGATGCGAGCAGTACTTC
NA NA TRBJ1-2 TRBV16 CASSQSSGNCGYTF TGTGCCAGCAGCCAATCTTCCGGTAACTGTGGCTACACCTTC
NA TRBD2 TRBJ2-7 TRBV5-1 CASSLNRGGGLNEQYF TGCGCCAGCAGCTTGAACCGCGGGGGGGGGCTCAACGAGCAGTACTTC
NA NA TRBJ1-2 TRBV5-6 CATKRTATGDYGYTF TGTGCCACCAAAAGGACAGCCACCGGGGACTATGGCTACACCTTC
NA NA TRBJ1-1 TRBV20-1 CSASTGSKEAFF TGCAGTGCTTCGACCGGGAGCAAGGAAGCTTTCTTT
NA NA TRBJ2-1 TRBV6-5 CASSYNRGGNKYNEQFF TGTGCCAGCAGTTACAACCGTGGTGGGAATAAGTACAATGAGCAGTTCTTC
many NA TRBJ2-1 TRBV29-1 CSLWGNEQFF TGCAGCCTCTGGGGGAATGAGCAGTTCTTC
NA NA TRBJ2-7 TRBV2 CASQRGTYEQYF TGTGCCAGCCAAAGAGGGACCTACGAGCAGTACTTC
NA NA TRBJ2-5 TRBV5-1 CASRSPRGRGQETQYF TGCGCCAGCAGAAGCCCGAGGGGCCGGGGTCAAGAGACCCAGTACTTC
NA NA TRBJ2-5 TRBV20-1 CSAPSIGETQYF TGCAGTGCTCCGAGTATTGGGGAGACCCAGTACTTC
NA TRBD2 TRBJ2-4 TRBV6-1 CASLVPGLGIQYF TGTGCCAGCCTAGTACCGGGACTAGGCATTCAGTACTTC
few NA TRBJ2-2 TRBV14 CASSLRATGELFF TGTGCCAGCAGCCTCAGGGCCACCGGGGAGCTGTTTTTT
NA NA TRBJ2-1 TRBV28 CASSREQGNLRANEQFF TGTGCCAGCAGTCGAGAACAGGGTAACCTAAGGGCCAATGAGCAGTTCTTC
few TRBD2 TRBJ2-7 TRBV28 CASSLRASGRSNEQYF TGTGCCAGCAGTTTAAGGGCTAGCGGGAGGTCAAACGAGCAGTACTTC
once NA TRBJ2-5 TRBV7-2 CASSLPGGGARGEQYF TGTGCCAGCAGTTTACCTGGGGGCGGTGCCAGGGGGGAGCAGTACTTC
NA NA TRBJ2-5 TRBV7-6 CASSLDEEGKNQETQYF TGTGCCAGCAGCTTAGATGAAGAGGGAAAGAATCAGGAGACCCAGTACTTC
few TRBD2 TRBJ2-3 TRBV20-1 CSAGTSGGTDTQYF TGCAGCGCCGGGACTAGCGGGGGTACGGATACGCAGTATTTT
NA TRBD2 TRBJ2-1 TRBV7-2 CASSLDQGLAGGGQFF TGTGCCAGCAGCTTAGATCAGGGGCTAGCGGGAGGGGGGCAGTTCTTC
NA NA TRBJ2-3 TRBV28 CASSSDHRDTQYF TGTGCCAGCAGTTCGGATCACAGAGATACGCAGTATTTT
NA TRBD2 TRBJ2-2 TRBV28 CASSTVARLAGDSNTGELFF TGTGCCAGCAGTACGGTTGCTCGACTAGCGGGGGACTCGAACACCGGGGAGCTGTTTTTT
once NA TRBJ1-5 TRBV11-2 CASTPNKGKTQPQHF TGTGCCAGCACCCCAAATAAGGGGAAGACTCAGCCCCAGCATTTT
large NA TRBJ2-5 TRBV7-2 CASSFTGGETQYF TGTGCCAGCAGCTTTACTGGCGGTGAGACCCAGTACTTC
NA TRBD1 TRBJ2-1 TRBV6-1 CASSGRDRYNEQFF TGTGCCAGCAGTGGCCGGGACAGGTACAATGAGCAGTTCTTC
NA NA TRBJ1-2 TRBV2 CASSAGDDGYTF TGTGCCAGCAGTGCGGGGGACGATGGCTACACCTTC
NA NA TRBJ2-7 TRBV20-1 CSASPGGTWGPFSYEQYF TGCAGTGCTAGTCCCGGTGGTACGTGGGGGCCTTTCTCCTACGAGCAGTACTTC
NA NA TRBJ2-7 TRBV5-4 CASSFSGSFSYEQYF TGTGCCAGCAGCTTCAGCGGGTCATTCTCCTACGAGCAGTACTTC
NA NA TRBJ2-3 TRBV7-3 CASSLTGQSTDTQYF TGTGCCAGCAGCTTAACAGGACAGAGCACAGATACGCAGTATTTT
NA TRBD2 TRBJ2-3 TRBV24-1 CATSAPPDGGGQTDTQYF TGTGCCACCAGTGCTCCCCCCGACGGGGGGGGCCAGACAGATACGCAGTATTTT
NA NA TRBJ1-5 TRBV6-2/TRBV6-3 CASSSWGEGPQHF TGTGCCAGCAGTTCCTGGGGTGAAGGGCCCCAGCATTTT
NA NA TRBJ1-2 TRBV20-1 CSFLRPSGYGYTF TGCAGTTTCCTTCGGCCATCCGGCTATGGCTACACCTTC
few NA TRBJ2-3 TRBV20-1 CSGRGDTDTQYF TGCAGTGGCCGGGGAGACACAGATACGCAGTATTTT
few NA TRBJ2-1 TRBV28 CASSLQSNEQFF TGTGCCAGCAGTTTACAGAGCAATGAGCAGTTCTTC
NA TRBD1 TRBJ1-2 TRBV6-1 CASVNDRGWASYGYTF TGTGCCAGCGTGAATGACAGGGGATGGGCCAGCTATGGCTACACCTTC
NA TRBD1 TRBJ2-2 TRBV29-1 CSVARGLGTGELFF TGCAGCGTTGCGAGGGGGCTGGGCACCGGGGAGCTGTTTTTT
NA NA TRBJ1-1 TRBV7-2 CASSSKVRVGEAFF TGTGCCAGCAGCTCGAAGGTACGGGTTGGTGAAGCTTTCTTT
NA NA TRBJ2-2 TRBV20-1 CSATGLKSGELFF TGCAGTGCAACGGGTCTAAAGTCCGGGGAGCTGTTTTTT
few NA TRBJ2-3 TRBV3-1 CASTRGRADTQYF TGTGCCAGCACCAGGGGGAGGGCAGATACGCAGTATTTT